This T cell receptor beta chain is from a study of cytomegalovirus exposure and HLA in healthy donors. Findings and limits, study-wide: In a later analysis, TCR beta V- and J-gene trimming was associated with a missense DCLRE1C variant. Sequencing depth across donors, presence/absence analyses assumed, was roughly uniform.

In the case of this clone: Its antigen is as yet unknown.

The CDR3 has 13 residues. Germline V gene data show CDR1 as SGHTA and CDR2 as FQGNSA. Trimming shortened V by 0 bases and J by 4 bases, and 6 bases separated the two germline ends. With 60 Vbeta and 13 Jbeta primers, the PCR was carried out. Sequencing was performed with immunoSEQ multiplex PCR; in TCRdb, only in-frame clones are kept and a portion is missing. The sample comprises roughly 120,000 clones, approximately 77% of which are singletons, and 4.5% to 5% rests with the top ten. The source of this sequence is a man aged 50-60 years in good health and CMV-seropositive. The chain recombines TRBV7-2 with TRBJ1-2; perhaps TRBD1 as D (5 bases). Sequenced input: PBMCs. Here the CDR3 reads CASSLAGVYGYTF. The CDR3, as DNA: TGTGCCAGCAGCTTAGCAGGGGTCTATGGCTACACCTTC.